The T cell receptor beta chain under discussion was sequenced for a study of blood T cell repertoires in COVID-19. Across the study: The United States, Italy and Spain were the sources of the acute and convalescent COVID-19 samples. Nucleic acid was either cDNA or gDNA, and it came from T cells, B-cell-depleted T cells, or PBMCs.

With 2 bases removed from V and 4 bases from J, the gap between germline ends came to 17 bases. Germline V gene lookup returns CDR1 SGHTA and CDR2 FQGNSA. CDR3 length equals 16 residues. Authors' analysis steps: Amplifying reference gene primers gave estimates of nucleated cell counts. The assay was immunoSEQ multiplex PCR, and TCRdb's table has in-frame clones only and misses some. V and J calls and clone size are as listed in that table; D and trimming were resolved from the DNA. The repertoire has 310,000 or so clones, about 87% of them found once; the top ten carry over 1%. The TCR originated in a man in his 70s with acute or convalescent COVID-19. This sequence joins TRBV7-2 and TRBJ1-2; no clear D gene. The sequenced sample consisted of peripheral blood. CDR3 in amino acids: CASSLLTQGGSYGYTF. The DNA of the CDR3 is TGTGCCAGCAGCTTACTGACCCAAGGAGGGAGCTATGGCTACACCTTC.